This T cell receptor (beta chain) is drawn from a study of ipilimumab plus nivolumab after autologous stem cell transplantation. Study-wide results and limits: Authors suggest TCR repertoire, Treg phenotype and gut microbiota support further study.

Data came from immunoSEQ multiplex PCR; TCRdb stores just in-frame clones and leaves some out. Of fewer than 45,000 clones in the sample, around 92% were seen once. Patients got ipilimumab 1 mg/kg beginning 14 to 28 days post-transplant. Patients received nivolumab 3 mg/kg at weeks 1, 4, 7, 10, then fortnightly to week 26. V lost 6 bases to trimming and J lost 6 bases, with 11 bases between them. There are 12 residues in the CDR3. Germline V lookup: CDR1 MNHNY, CDR2 SVGAGI (reference sequence). Worth noting for this clone: Its antigen is not identified.

The chain recombines TRBV6-6 with TRBJ2-5, with a possible D match to TRBD1 (5 bases). This TCR derives from a male donor with multiple myeloma. The starting material was PBMCs, obtained in a trial of ipilimumab plus nivolumab as post-transplant consolidation. This CDR3 reads CASRAGPKTQYF. The CDR3 DNA follows: TGTGCCAGCAGGGCAGGGCCAAAGACCCAGTACTTC.